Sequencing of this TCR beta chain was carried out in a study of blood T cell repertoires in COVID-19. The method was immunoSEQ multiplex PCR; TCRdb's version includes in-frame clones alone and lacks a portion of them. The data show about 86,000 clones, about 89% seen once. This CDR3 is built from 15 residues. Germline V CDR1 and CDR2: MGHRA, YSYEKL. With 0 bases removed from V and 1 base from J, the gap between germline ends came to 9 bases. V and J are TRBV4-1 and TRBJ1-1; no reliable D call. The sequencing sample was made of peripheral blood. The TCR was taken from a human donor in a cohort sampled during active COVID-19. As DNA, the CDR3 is TGCGCCAGCAGCCAAGAAGAGGGTGCGAACACTGAAGCTTTCTTT. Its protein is CASSQEEGANTEAFF.